Below, 11 T cell receptor beta chains from the same sample are listed, as sequenced in a study of lymphopenia after photon versus proton radiotherapy. The method was immunoSEQ multiplex PCR; TCRdb's version includes in-frame clones alone and lacks a portion of them. The data show about 20,000 clones, 80% to 95% seen once. Sequencing used peripheral blood, obtained from a patient treated with photon-based radiotherapy. These receptors originate from a woman aged 40 to 50 with cholangiocarcinoma.

The chain couples TRBV5-4 to TRBJ2-1, with 11 positions matching TRBD2. V gave up 2 bases and J gave up 5 bases; unmatched junction bases: 3. Germline V gives CDR1 SGHNT, CDR2 YYREEE (reference sequence). This CDR3 has 15 amino acids. The CDR3 here is CASSLGTSGHNEQFF. CDR3 in DNA: TGTGCCAGCAGCTTAGGGACTAGCGGTCACAATGAGCAGTTCTTC.

The rearrangement uses TRBV5-6 and TRBJ1-2, with 8 bases matching TRBD1. The V segment lost 0 bases and the J segment 4 bases; nucleotides outside the gene matches: 8. CDR3 size: 16 residues. Germline V gene lookup returns CDR1 SGHDT and CDR2 YYEEEE. CDR3 DNA: TGTGCCAGCAGCTTGGCCGGCAGGGGGCTCGGCTATGGCTACACCTTC. Amino acids: CASSLAGRGLGYGYTF.

This chain links TRBV10-3 with TRBJ2-7, with D perhaps matching TRBD1 (6 bases). Germline CDR1 is ENHRY and CDR2 is SYGVKD. The ends were cut back, 7 bases at V and 1 base at J, with 17 bases in the middle. This CDR3 is built from 15 residues. The CDR3 DNA sequence: TGTGCCATCATGGGGGCAGGGAGCCAATCCTACGAGCAGTACTTC. It is translated as CAIMGAGSQSYEQYF.

This chain links TRBV4-3 with TRBJ2-3; 11 bases agree with TRBD2. This CDR3 has 13 amino acids. CDR1 LGHNA and CDR2 YSLEER come from the germline V gene. V trimming: 4 bases; J trimming: 9 bases; junction bases outside the gene matches: 3. In DNA form, the CDR3 reads TGCGCCAGCAGCCTAGCGGGAGGGCAGACGCAGTATTTT. This gives the protein CASSLAGGQTQYF.

V and J are TRBV27 and TRBJ1-1; TRBD1 agrees at 8 bases. Germline lookup yields CDR1 MNHEY and CDR2 SMNVEV (reference sequence). Losses at the gene ends were 5 bases for V and 5 bases for J; bases not matched to a gene: 4. The CDR3 totals 13 residues. CDR3 DNA sequence: TGTGCCAGCAGTGACAGGGGAGGAACTGAAGCTTTCTTT. Protein sequence: CASSDRGGTEAFF.

This rearrangement joins TRBV9 to TRBJ1-2, with D possibly matching TRBD1 (5 bases). V lost 4 bases and J lost 2, with 15 bases in between. Germline CDR1 and CDR2: SGDLS and YYNGEE. The CDR3 has 15 residues. CDR3 amino acids: CASSPKVGGNYGYTF. The CDR3 nucleotides are TGTGCCAGCAGCCCAAAAGTGGGGGGGAACTATGGCTACACCTTC.

This sequence joins TRBV10-3 and TRBJ1-2; 12 positions agree with TRBD1. V shed 4 bases and J 6 bases; nucleotides not matched to a gene: 6. Per the germline V gene, CDR1 is ENHRY and CDR2 is SYGVKD. This CDR3 is built from 15 residues. CDR3 bases: TGTGCCATCAGTGCCGCCGGGACAGGGGGCGATGGCTACACCTTC. Amino acid sequence: CAISAAGTGGDGYTF.

A few counts support this clone. This chain links TRBV11-2 with TRBJ2-7, with TRBD1 as a possible D gene (5 bases). The CDR3 runs 12 residues. V was shortened by 4 bases and J by 7 bases, with 11 bases between the two germline ends. The germline V gene has CDR1 SGHAT and CDR2 FQNNGV. CDR3 DNA: TGTGCCAGCAGCTCAGAAAGGGGAGAGCAGTACTTC. This sequence encodes CASSSERGEQYF.

The CDR3 loop reads CASSLEGLDLDEQFF. The CDR3 DNA follows: TGCGCCAGCAGCTTGGAAGGACTGGACCTCGATGAGCAGTTCTTC. The chain is built from TRBV5-1 and TRBJ2-1, with D possibly TRBD2 on 5 matching bases. The V and J ends lost 0 bases and 8 bases respectively, with 15 bases between them. This CDR3 contains 15 residues. Germline V gene sequence: CDR1 SGHRS, CDR2 YFSETQ.

This clone was counted once. The chain links TRBV5-6 to TRBJ2-1, with TRBD1 as a possible D gene (6 bases). V lost 2 bases, J lost 6 bases, and 15 bases lay in between. This CDR3 has 15 residues. Germline lookup yields CDR1 SGHDT and CDR2 YYEEEE. In DNA form, the CDR3 reads TGTGCCAGCAGCTTCCGGCGGACAGACCTCAATGAGCAGTTCTTC. Its protein product is CASSFRRTDLNEQFF.

The chain combines TRBV9 with TRBJ1-1; D remains unclear. The length of the CDR3 is 13 residues. V was clipped by 4 bases and J by 1 base, with 8 bases between them. Germline CDR1 and CDR2: SGDLS and YYNGEE. CDR3 region: CASSQFGNTEAFF. Written as DNA, the CDR3 is TGTGCCAGCAGCCAATTTGGGAACACTGAAGCTTTCTTT.